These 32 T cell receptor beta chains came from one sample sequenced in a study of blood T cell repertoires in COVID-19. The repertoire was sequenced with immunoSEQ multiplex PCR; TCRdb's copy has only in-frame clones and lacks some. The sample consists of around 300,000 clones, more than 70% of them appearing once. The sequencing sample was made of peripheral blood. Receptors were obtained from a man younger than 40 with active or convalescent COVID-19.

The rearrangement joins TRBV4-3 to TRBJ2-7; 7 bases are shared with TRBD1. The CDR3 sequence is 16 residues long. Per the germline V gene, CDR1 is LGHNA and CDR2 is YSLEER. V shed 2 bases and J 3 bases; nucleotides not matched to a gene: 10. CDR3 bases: TGCGCCAGCAGCCAATCCACCGGGACAGCGGTCTACGAGCAGTACTTC. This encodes CASSQSTGTAVYEQYF.

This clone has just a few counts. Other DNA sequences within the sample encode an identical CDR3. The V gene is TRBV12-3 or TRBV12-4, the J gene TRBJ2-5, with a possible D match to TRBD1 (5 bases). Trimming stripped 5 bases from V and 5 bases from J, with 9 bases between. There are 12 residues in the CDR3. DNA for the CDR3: TGTGCCAGCAGTCCAGGGTTCGAGACCCAGTACTTC. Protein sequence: CASSPGFETQYF.

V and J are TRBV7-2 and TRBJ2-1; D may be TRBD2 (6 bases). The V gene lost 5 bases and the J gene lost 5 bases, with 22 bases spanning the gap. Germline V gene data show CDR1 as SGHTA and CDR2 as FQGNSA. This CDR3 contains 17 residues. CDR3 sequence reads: CASSPSTGARSHNEQFF. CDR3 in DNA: TGTGCCAGCAGCCCCTCGACGGGAGCGAGAAGCCACAATGAGCAGTTCTTC.

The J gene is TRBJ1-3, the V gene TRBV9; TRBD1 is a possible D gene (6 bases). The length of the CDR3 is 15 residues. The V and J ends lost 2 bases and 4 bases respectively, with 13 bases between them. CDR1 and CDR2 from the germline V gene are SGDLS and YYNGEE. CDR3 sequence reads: CASSVMTGGGNTIYF. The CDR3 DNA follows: TGTGCCAGCAGCGTCATGACGGGGGGCGGAAACACCATATATTTT.

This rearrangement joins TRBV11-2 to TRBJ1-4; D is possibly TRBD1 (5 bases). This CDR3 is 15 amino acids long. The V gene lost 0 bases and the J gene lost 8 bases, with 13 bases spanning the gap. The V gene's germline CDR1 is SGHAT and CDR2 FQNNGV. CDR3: CASSLEGGRREKLFF. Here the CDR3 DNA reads TGTGCCAGCAGCTTAGAGGGGGGTCGAAGGGAAAAACTGTTTTTT.

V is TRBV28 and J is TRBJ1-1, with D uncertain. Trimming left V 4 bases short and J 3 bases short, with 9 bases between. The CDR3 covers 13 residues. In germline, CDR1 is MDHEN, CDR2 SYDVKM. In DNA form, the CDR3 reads TGTGCCAGCAGTTCCTACTCTTACACTGAAGCTTTCTTT. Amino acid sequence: CASSSYSYTEAFF.

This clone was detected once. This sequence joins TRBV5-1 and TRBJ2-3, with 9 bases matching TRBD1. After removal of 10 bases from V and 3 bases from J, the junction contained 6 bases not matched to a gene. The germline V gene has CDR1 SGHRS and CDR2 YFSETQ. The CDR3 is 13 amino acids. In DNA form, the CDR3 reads TGCGCCGGCGGGACAGGGTTGACAGATACGCAGTATTTT. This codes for CAGGTGLTDTQYF.

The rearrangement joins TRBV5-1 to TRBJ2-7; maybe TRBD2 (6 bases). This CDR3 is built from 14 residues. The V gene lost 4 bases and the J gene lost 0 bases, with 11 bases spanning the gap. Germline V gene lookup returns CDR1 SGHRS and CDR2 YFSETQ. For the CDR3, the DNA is TGCGCCAGCAGCCGAATCGGGGGCTCCTACGAGCAGTACTTC. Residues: CASSRIGGSYEQYF.

The CDR3 DNA is TGTGCCATCAGTGAGTCCCCCAGCTCTGGAAACACCATATATTTT. This translates into CAISESPSSGNTIYF. V and J are TRBV10-3 and TRBJ1-3, with unresolved D. The CDR3 sequence is 15 residues long. CDR1 is ENHRY, CDR2 SYGVKD, per germline. V dropped 0 bases and J dropped 0 bases, with 6 bases sitting between them.

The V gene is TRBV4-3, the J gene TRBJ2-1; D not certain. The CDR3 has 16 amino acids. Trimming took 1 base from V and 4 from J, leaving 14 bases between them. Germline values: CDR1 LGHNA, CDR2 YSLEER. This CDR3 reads CASSQVVQPKYNEQFF. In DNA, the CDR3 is TGCGCCAGCAGCCAAGTAGTACAGCCCAAATACAATGAGCAGTTCTTC.

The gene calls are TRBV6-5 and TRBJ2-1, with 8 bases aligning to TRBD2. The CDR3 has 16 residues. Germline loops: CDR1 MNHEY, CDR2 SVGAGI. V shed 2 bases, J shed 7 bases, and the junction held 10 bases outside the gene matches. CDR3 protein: CASSYPTGTSPNEQFF. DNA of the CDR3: TGTGCCAGCAGTTACCCCACTGGGACTAGTCCGAATGAGCAGTTCTTC.

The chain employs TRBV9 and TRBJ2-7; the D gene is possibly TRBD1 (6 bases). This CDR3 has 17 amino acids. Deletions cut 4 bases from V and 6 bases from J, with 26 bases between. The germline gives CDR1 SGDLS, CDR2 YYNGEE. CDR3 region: CASSFSAGVSLPVEQYF. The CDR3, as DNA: TGTGCCAGCAGCTTTAGCGCAGGGGTTTCCCTACCTGTCGAGCAGTACTTC.

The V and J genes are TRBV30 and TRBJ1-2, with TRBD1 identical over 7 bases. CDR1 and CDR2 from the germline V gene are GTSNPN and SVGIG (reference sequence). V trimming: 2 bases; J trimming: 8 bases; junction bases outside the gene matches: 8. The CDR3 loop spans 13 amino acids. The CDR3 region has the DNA TGTGCCTGGAGTCACAGGGGATCGAGAGGCTACACCTTC. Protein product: CAWSHRGSRGYTF. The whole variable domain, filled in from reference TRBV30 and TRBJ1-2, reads SQTIHQWPATLVQPVGSPLSLECTVEGTSNPNLYWYRQAAGRGLQLLFYSVGIGQISSEVPQNLSASRPQDRQFILSSKKLLLSDSGFYLCAWSHRGSRGYTFGSGTRLTVV.

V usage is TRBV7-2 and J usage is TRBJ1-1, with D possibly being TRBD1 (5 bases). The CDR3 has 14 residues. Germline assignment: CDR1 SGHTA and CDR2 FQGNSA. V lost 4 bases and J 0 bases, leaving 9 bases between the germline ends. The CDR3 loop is CASSSRGMNTEAFF. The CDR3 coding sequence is TGTGCCAGCAGCTCGCGGGGGATGAACACTGAAGCTTTCTTT.

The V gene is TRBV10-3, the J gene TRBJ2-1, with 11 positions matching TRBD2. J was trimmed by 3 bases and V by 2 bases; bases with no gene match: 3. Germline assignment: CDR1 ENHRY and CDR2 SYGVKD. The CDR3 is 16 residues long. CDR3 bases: TGTGCCATCAGTGAGGCCCTAGCGGGGGGCTACAATGAGCAGTTCTTC. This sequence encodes CAISEALAGGYNEQFF.

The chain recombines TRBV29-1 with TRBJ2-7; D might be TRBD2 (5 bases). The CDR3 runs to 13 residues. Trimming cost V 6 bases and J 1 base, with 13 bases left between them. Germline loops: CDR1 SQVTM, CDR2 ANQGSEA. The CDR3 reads CSVNRAESYEQYF. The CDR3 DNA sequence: TGCAGCGTAAACCGAGCGGAGTCCTACGAGCAGTACTTC.

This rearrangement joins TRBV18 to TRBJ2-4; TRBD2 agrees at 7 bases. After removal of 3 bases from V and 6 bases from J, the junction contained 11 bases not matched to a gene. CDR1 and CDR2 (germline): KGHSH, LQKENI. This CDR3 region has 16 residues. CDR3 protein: CASSPASGIDLNIQYF. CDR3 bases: TGTGCCAGCTCACCGGCCAGCGGGATTGATCTAAACATTCAGTACTTC.

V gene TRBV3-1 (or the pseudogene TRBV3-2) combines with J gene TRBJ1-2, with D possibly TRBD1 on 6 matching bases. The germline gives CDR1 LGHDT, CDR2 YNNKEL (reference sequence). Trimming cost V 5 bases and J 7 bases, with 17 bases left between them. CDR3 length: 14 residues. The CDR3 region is CASSSGRGAVGYTF. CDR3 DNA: TGTGCCAGCAGCTCCGGCCGGGGGGCGGTTGGCTACACCTTC.

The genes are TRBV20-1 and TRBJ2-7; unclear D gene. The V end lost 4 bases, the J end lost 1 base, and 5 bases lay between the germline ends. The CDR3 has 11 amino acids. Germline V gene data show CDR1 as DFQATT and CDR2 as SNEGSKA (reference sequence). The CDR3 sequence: CSAKQSYEQYF. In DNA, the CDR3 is TGCAGTGCTAAACAGTCCTACGAGCAGTACTTC.

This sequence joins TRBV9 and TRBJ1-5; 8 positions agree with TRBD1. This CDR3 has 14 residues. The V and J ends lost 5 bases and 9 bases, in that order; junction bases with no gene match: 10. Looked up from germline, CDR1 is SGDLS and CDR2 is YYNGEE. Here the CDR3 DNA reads TGTGCCAGCAGTCCCGGAACAGGGGGGTTGCCCCAGCATTTT. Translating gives CASSPGTGGLPQHF.

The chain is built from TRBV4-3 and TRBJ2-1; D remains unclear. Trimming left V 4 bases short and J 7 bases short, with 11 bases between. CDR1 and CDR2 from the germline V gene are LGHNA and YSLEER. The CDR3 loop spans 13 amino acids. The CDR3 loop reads CASSPNLWNEQFF. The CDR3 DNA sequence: TGCGCCAGCAGCCCAAATCTATGGAATGAGCAGTTCTTC.

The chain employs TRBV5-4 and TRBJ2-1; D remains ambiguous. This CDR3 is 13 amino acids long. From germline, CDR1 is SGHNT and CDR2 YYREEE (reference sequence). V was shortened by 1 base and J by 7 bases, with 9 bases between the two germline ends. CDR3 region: CASSLLAVNEQFF. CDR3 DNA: TGTGCCAGCAGCTTGTTGGCAGTTAATGAGCAGTTCTTC. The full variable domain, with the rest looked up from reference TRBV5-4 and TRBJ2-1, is ETGVTQSPTHLIKTRGQQVTLRCSSQSGHNTVSWYQQALGQGPQFIFQYYREEENGRGNFPPRFSGLQFPNYSSELNVNALELDDSALYLCASSLLAVNEQFFGPGTRLTVL.

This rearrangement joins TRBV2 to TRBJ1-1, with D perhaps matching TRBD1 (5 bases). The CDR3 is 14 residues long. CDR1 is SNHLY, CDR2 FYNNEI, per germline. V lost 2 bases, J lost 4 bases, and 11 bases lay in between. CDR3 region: CASSEQGLVTEAFF. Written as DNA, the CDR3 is TGTGCCAGCAGTGAACAGGGTTTAGTCACTGAAGCTTTCTTT. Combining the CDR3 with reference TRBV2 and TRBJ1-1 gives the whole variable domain EPEVTQTPSHQVTQMGQEVILRCVPISNHLYFYWYRQILGQKVEFLVSFYNNEISEKSEIFDDQFSVERPDGSNFTLKIRSTKLEDSAMYFCASSEQGLVTEAFFGQGTRLTVV.

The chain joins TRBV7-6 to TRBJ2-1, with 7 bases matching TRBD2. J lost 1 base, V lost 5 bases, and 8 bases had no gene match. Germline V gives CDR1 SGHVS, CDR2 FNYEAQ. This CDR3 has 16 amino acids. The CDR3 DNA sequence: TGTGCCAGCAGCCCCCAGGCTAGCGGATCCTACAATGAGCAGTTCTTC. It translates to CASSPQASGSYNEQFF.

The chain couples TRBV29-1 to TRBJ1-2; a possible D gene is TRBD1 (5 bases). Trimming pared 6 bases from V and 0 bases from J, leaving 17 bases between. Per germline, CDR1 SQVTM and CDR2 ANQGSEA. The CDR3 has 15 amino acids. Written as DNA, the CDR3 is TGCAGCGTCTCCTGGGCGGACAAAGCTAACTATGGCTACACCTTC. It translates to CSVSWADKANYGYTF. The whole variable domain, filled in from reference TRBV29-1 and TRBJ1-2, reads SAVISQKPSRDICQRGTSLTIQCQVDSQVTMMFWYRQQPGQSLTLIATANQGSEATYESGFVIDKFPISRPNLTFSTLTVSNMSPEDSSIYLCSVSWADKANYGYTFGSGTRLTVV.

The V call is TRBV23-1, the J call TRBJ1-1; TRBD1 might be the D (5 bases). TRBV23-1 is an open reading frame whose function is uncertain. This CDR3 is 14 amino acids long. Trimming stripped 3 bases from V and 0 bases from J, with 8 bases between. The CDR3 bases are TGCGCCAGCAGTCATGAACAGGTGAACACTGAAGCTTTCTTT. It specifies CASSHEQVNTEAFF.

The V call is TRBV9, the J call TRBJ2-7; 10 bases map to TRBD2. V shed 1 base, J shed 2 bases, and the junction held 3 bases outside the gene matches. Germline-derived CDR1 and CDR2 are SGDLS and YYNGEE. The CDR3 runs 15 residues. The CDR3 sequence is CASSVSGTSAYEQYF. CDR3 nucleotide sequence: TGTGCCAGCAGCGTATCCGGGACTAGCGCCTACGAGCAGTACTTC. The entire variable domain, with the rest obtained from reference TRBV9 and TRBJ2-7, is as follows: DSGVTQTPKHLITATGQRVTLRCSPRSGDLSVYWYQQSLDQGLQFLIQYYNGEERAKGNILERFSAQQFPDLHSELNLSSLELGDSALYFCASSVSGTSAYEQYFGPGTRLTVT.

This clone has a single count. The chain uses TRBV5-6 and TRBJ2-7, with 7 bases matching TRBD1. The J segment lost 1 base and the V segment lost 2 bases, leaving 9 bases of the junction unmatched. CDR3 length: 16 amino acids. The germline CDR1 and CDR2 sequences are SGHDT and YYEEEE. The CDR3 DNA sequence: TGTGCCAGCAGCTTATTTGACAGGGAATCTTCCTACGAGCAGTACTTC. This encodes CASSLFDRESSYEQYF.

Here the CDR3 DNA reads TGTGCCAGCAGTTTAGTGGAGGGCCACGAGACCCAGTACTTC. It specifies CASSLVEGHETQYF. J is TRBJ2-5 and V is TRBV27; TRBD2 might be the D (6 bases). Trimming took off 2 bases at V and 5 bases at J, with 12 bases between the two ends. The germline V gene encodes CDR1 MNHEY and CDR2 SMNVEV (reference sequence). CDR3 length: 14 amino acids.

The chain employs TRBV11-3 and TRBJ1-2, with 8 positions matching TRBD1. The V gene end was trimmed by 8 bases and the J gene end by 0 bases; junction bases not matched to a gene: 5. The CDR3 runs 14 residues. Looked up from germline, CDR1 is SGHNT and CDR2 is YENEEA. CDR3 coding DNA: TGTGCCAGCGGCGGACAGGGCTCTAACTATGGCTACACCTTC. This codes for CASGGQGSNYGYTF.

In nucleotides, the CDR3 is TGCAGCGTTGGGTCCAGCGGGAGGGCCTTATACGAGCAGTACTTC. Protein: CSVGSSGRALYEQYF. V and J are TRBV29-1 and TRBJ2-7; 10 bases are shared with TRBD2. The CDR3 is 15 amino acids. Germline trimming cut 4 bases from V and 4 bases from J; bases unmatched to any gene: 10. The germline V gene has CDR1 SQVTM and CDR2 ANQGSEA.

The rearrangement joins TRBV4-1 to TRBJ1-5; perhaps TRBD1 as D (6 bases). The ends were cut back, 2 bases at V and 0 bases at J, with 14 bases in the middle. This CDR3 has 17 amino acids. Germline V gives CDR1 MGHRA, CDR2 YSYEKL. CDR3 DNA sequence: TGCGCCAGCAGCCAACCTACAGGGCGGTATAGCAATCAGCCCCAGCATTTT. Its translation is CASSQPTGRYSNQPQHF.